A single sample gave rise to the 8 T cell receptor beta chains below, sequenced in a study of T cells in Graves' hyperthyroidism and ophthalmopathy (dated by TCRdb to between 2019 and 2020). Libraries were prepared through multiplex PCR. This sample was sequenced with an Illumina HiSeq 2000. TCR beta CDR3 regions were amplified from RNA transcripts. The TCR CDR3 was subjected to a first round of RT-PCR using the HTBI primer set and the Qiagen OneStep RT-PCR kit. The raw public data were reprocessed by TCRdb itself: fastp quality trimming at Q25, MiXCR clonotype calling, in-frame beta chains only. A single entry per CDR3 protein holds the most common genes and DNA from its merged rows. Present in this sample are around 350,000 distinct CDR3 sequences, 15% to 20% of which were seen just once. Of the sample, around 3.4% is held by the ten largest clones. The sample consisted of blood. Every receptor here comes from a woman between 18 and 30 years old with Graves' hyperthyroidism.

The chain uses TRBV6-2 or TRBV6-3 and TRBJ2-7; 9 bases are a match to TRBD2. The CDR3 runs 14 residues. The germline V gene has CDR1 MNHEY and CDR2 SVGEGT. Germline trimming cut 7 bases from V and 0 bases from J; bases unmatched to any gene: 4. CDR3: CASTRLADSYEQYF. The DNA for the CDR3 is TGTGCCAGCACTCGACTAGCGGACTCCTACGAGCAGTACTTC.

This clonotype has a count of ten or more. The gene calls are TRBV24-1 and TRBJ2-5, with 10 bases aligning to TRBD2. CDR3 size: 17 residues. The germline V gene encodes CDR1 KGHDR and CDR2 SFDVKD. The ends lost 0 bases at V and 0 bases at J; junction bases unmatched: 3. The CDR3 bases are TGTGCCACCAGTGATTTGCGAGCGGGGGGGGACCAAGAGACCCAGTACTTC. Protein sequence: CATSDLRAGGDQETQYF.

This clonotype was detected ten times or more. The V call is TRBV4-1, the J call TRBJ1-1; TRBD1 is a possible D gene (6 bases). Trimming cost V 1 base and J 7 bases, with 22 bases left between them. The CDR3 is 17 residues long. Germline CDR1 reads MGHRA; CDR2 reads YSYEKL. As DNA, the CDR3 is TGCGCCAGCAGCCAAGCGTATCGCCAGGGGCTCAAATTTGAAGCTTTCTTT. Translated, it gives CASSQAYRQGLKFEAFF.

This clonotype was counted only a few times. The gene calls are TRBV6-2 or TRBV6-3 and TRBJ1-2; TRBD1 might be the D (5 bases). Trimming stripped 3 bases from V and 5 bases from J, with 22 bases between. The CDR3 is made up of 17 amino acids. The V gene's germline CDR1 is MNHEY and CDR2 SVGEGT. The CDR3 protein is CASSYPRRLGAEYGYTF. CDR3 DNA sequence: TGTGCCAGCAGTTATCCCCGACGCCTCGGGGCAGAGTATGGCTACACCTTC.

With respect to this clonotype: A much larger clone lies a single base off, so this may be a read error. As the CDR3 is not closed by the conserved phenylalanine or tryptophan, this likely results from a read error. The DNA for the CDR3 is TGTGCCAGCAGCCAAGTTCCTGGAAGGGACGAGCAGTACTAC. As protein: CASSQVPGRDEQYY. The chain employs TRBV4-2 and TRBJ2-7; D ambiguous. Trimming removed 1 base at V and 5 bases at J, with 12 bases between. This CDR3 is built from 14 residues. Germline V gene sequence: CDR1 LGHNA, CDR2 YNFKEQ.

There are a few counts of this clonotype. J is TRBJ2-5 and V is TRBV5-1, with D tentatively TRBD1 (5 bases). The CDR3 consists of 13 residues. Germline lookup yields CDR1 SGHRS and CDR2 YFSETQ. V lost 0 bases, J lost 13 bases, and 16 bases lay in between. The CDR3 is CASSLASLGPPYF. As DNA, the CDR3 is TGCGCCAGCAGCTTGGCCAGTCTGGGGCCCCCGTACTTC.

This clonotype was counted ten times or more. The chain combines TRBV30 with TRBJ1-5; 10 positions match TRBD1. The junction had 12 bases not matched to a gene; V was cut back by 2 bases and J by 5 bases. Germline V gives CDR1 GTSNPN, CDR2 SVGIG (reference sequence). The CDR3 runs to 17 residues. The CDR3 DNA is TGTGCCTGGAGTTTGACAGGGGGCAGTCGGTTACATCAGCCCCAGCATTTT. As protein: CAWSLTGGSRLHQPQHF.

The sample holds many counts of this clonotype. The rearrangement uses TRBV14 and TRBJ1-3, with 10 bases fitting TRBD1. J lost 0 bases, V lost 3 bases, and 2 bases had no gene match. Germline V gene sequence: CDR1 SGHDN, CDR2 FVKESK. The CDR3 has 16 residues. CDR3 nucleotide sequence: TGTGCCAGCAGCCAGACAGGGGGCCACTCTGGAAACACCATATATTTT. This encodes CASSQTGGHSGNTIYF.